A single sample is the source of the 28 T cell receptor beta chains below, sequenced in a study of molecular identifiers for immune sequencing clone quantification (dated by TCRdb to between 2018 and 2020). The receptor library was made with PCR. Sequenced using an Illumina HiSeq 4000. TCRdb itself trimmed the public reads at Q25 with fastp, ran MiXCR and retained productive beta chains. Identical CDR3 proteins give one entry, which carries the most common genes and DNA. Counted in this sample were tens of thousands of distinct CDR3 sequences; 15% to 20% of them appeared once. Over 1.1% of the sample belongs to the ten largest clones. Material: naive CD8+ T cells from blood, with Jurkat cell RNA spiked in. The cell subset or site label for this specimen denotes: FACS-sorted CD8+CD4-CCR7+CD45RA+ naive T cells. Every receptor here comes from a human donor in good health. Some libraries in this study had Jurkat cell RNA spiked in.

This clonotype has at least ten counts. The chain is built from TRBV7-9 and TRBJ2-5; possibly TRBD2 for D (6 bases). Trimming removed 8 bases at V and 4 bases at J, with 17 bases between. This CDR3 is built from 14 residues. Germline CDR1 and CDR2: SEHNR and FQNEAQ (reference sequence). In DNA form, the CDR3 reads TGTGCCAGCGGAATAGCGGATGGGCGAGAGACCCAGTACTTC. Its protein is CASGIADGRETQYF. The complete variable domain, with remaining parts taken from reference TRBV7-9 and TRBJ2-5, reads DTGVSQNPRHKITKRGQNVTFRCDPISEHNRLYWYRQTLGQGPEFLTYFQNEAQLEKSRLLSDRFSAERPKGSFSTLEIQRTEQGDSAMYLCASGIADGRETQYFGPGTRLLVL.

In this sample, this clonotype turned up once. This clone may be a read error of a much larger clone one base away. Without the conserved terminal phenylalanine or tryptophan, this CDR3 likely stems from a read error. The chain carries TRBV12-3 or TRBV12-4 and TRBJ2-7, with D possibly being TRBD1 (5 bases). The CDR3 loop spans 12 amino acids. The germline V and J ends were trimmed by 3 bases and 4 bases, with 7 bases remaining between them. The CDR3 nucleotides read TGTGCCAGCAGTTTCCAGGGTTACGAGCAGTACTTG. The encoded protein is CASSFQGYEQYL.

The chain couples TRBV12-5 to TRBJ1-5; possible D gene TRBD1, 5 bases. CDR3 length: 17 residues. Per germline, CDR1 LGHNT and CDR2 FRNRAP. Trimming shortened V by 4 bases and J by 3 bases, and 19 bases separated the two germline ends. Here the CDR3 DNA reads TGTGCTAGTGGTTCGGGGGGAGTCGGGGGGAACAATCAGCCCCAGCATTTT. Its protein is CASGSGGVGGNNQPQHF.

This clonotype was seen many times. The chain uses TRBV12-5 and TRBJ2-2, with unresolved D. Germline lookup yields CDR1 LGHNT and CDR2 FRNRAP. The V gene lost 2 bases and the J gene lost 1 base, with 8 bases spanning the gap. The CDR3 loop spans 15 amino acids. DNA of the CDR3: TGTGCTAGTGGTTTGACCAGCCAGAACACCGGGGAGCTGTTTTTT. The encoded protein is CASGLTSQNTGELFF.

This clonotype was counted between two and nine times. This sequence may be a read error, since a much larger clone differs from it by one base. The chain has TRBV11-2 and TRBJ2-7; the D gene is possibly TRBD1 (6 bases). Germline CDR1 SGHAT, CDR2 FQNNGV. Trimming shortened V by 4 bases and J by 2 bases, and 15 bases separated the two germline ends. The CDR3 runs 15 residues. CDR3 coding DNA: TGTGCCAGCAGCTCCGAGGACAGTTTAACCTACGAGCAGTACTTC. Its translation: CASSSEDSLTYEQYF. Complete variable domain (other parts from reference TRBV11-2 and TRBJ2-7): EAGVAQSPRYKIIEKRQSVAFWCNPISGHATLYWYQQILGQGPKLLIQFQNNGVVDDSQLPKDRFSAERLKGVDSTLKIQPAKLEDSAVYLCASSSEDSLTYEQYFGPGTRLTVT.

This clonotype was recorded a few times. The chain combines TRBV5-1 with TRBJ1-1; D gene uncertain. Germline lookup yields CDR1 SGHRS and CDR2 YFSETQ. Trimming took 2 bases from V and 1 from J, leaving 15 bases between them. The CDR3 length is 16 residues. The CDR3 spells CASSLRQFQRNTEAFF. CDR3 bases: TGCGCCAGCAGCTTACGACAATTTCAGAGGAACACTGAAGCTTTCTTT.

This clonotype showed up just once. An end of the junction does not agree with germline; a read error may underlie this. This chain connects TRBV27 to TRBJ2-1; 10 positions agree with TRBD2. Germline-derived CDR1 and CDR2 are MNHEY and SMNVEV (reference sequence). There are 15 residues in the CDR3. CDR3 bases: TGTGCCAGCAGTTTGGGAGCGGGAGGGCTCAATGGGCAGTTCTTC. Translation: CASSLGAGGLNGQFF.

The V and J genes are TRBV27 and TRBJ1-1; D not resolved. The CDR3 is 16 residues long. CDR1 and CDR2 from the germline V gene are MNHEY and SMNVEV (reference sequence). V was cut by 3 bases and J by 5 bases, with 19 bases left in between. In DNA, the CDR3 is TGTGCCAGCAGTTTTGCCGCTCTTGAGATGGGGACTGAAGCTTTCTTT. Translated, it gives CASSFAALEMGTEAFF.

This clonotype was seen many times. This chain links TRBV24-1 with TRBJ2-2; no clear D. Germline V gives CDR1 KGHDR, CDR2 SFDVKD. The CDR3 covers 15 residues. V dropped 9 bases and J dropped 6 bases, with 19 bases sitting between them. The CDR3 sequence: CATHSPSSAPGELFF. The CDR3 DNA reads TGTGCCACCCACTCACCCAGCTCGGCACCCGGGGAGCTGTTTTTT.

This clonotype has ten or more counts. The J gene is TRBJ2-2, the V gene TRBV9; TRBD2 matches 10 bases. Unmatched junction bases numbered 5, after V lost 1 base and J lost 2 bases. Looked up from germline, CDR1 is SGDLS and CDR2 is YYNGEE. CDR3 size: 17 residues. CDR3 protein: CASSVFRTSGNTGELFF. The DNA of the CDR3 is TGTGCCAGCAGCGTATTCAGGACTAGCGGAAACACCGGGGAGCTGTTTTTT. Combining the CDR3 with reference TRBV9 and TRBJ2-2 gives the whole variable domain DSGVTQTPKHLITATGQRVTLRCSPRSGDLSVYWYQQSLDQGLQFLIQYYNGEERAKGNILERFSAQQFPDLHSELNLSSLELGDSALYFCASSVFRTSGNTGELFFGEGSRLTVL.

The sample holds many counts of this clonotype. This chain uses TRBV7-9 with TRBJ2-1, with D maybe TRBD2 (6 bases). The germline V gene encodes CDR1 SEHNR and CDR2 FQNEAQ (reference sequence). The V end was cut by 4 bases, the J end by 2 bases, with 12 bases between. This CDR3 contains 15 residues. The CDR3 protein is CASSYGEDTYNEQFF. For the CDR3, the DNA is TGTGCCAGCAGCTACGGGGAGGACACCTACAATGAGCAGTTCTTC.

Regarding this clonotype: This may be a read error, as it is one base from a much larger clone. The chain links TRBV29-1 to TRBJ2-7; no clear D gene. V was pared by 7 bases and J by 4 bases, with 11 bases between. Germline loops: CDR1 SQVTM, CDR2 ANQGSEA. This CDR3 has 11 residues. The chain's CDR3 is CSAGIQYEQYF. As DNA, the CDR3 is TGCAGCGCTGGCATCCAGTACGAGCAGTACTTC.

This clonotype was seen ten or more times. The genes are TRBV7-8 and TRBJ1-5; D is possibly TRBD1 (5 bases). The CDR3 loop spans 16 amino acids. Germline CDR1 is SGHVS and CDR2 is FQNEAQ. Trimming removed 5 bases at V and 5 bases at J, with 19 bases between. The CDR3 sequence: CASSHRIQRGDQPQHF. In DNA, the CDR3 is TGTGCCAGCAGCCACCGAATCCAAAGGGGAGATCAGCCCCAGCATTTT.

This clonotype was seen more than once but under ten times. The gene calls are TRBV6-5 and TRBJ2-6; no reliable D call. V was pared by 6 bases and J by 1 base, with 4 bases between. The CDR3 covers 13 residues. The germline CDR1 and CDR2 sequences are MNHEY and SVGAGI. The CDR3 protein is CASRGSGANVLTF. In nucleotides, the CDR3 is TGTGCCAGCAGGGGTTCTGGGGCCAACGTCCTGACTTTC.

This clonotype came up many times. The chain employs TRBV30 and TRBJ2-7, with 9 bases lining up with TRBD2. The junction had 5 bases not matched to a gene; V was cut back by 0 bases and J by 2 bases. CDR1 is GTSNPN, CDR2 SVGIG, per germline (reference sequence). This CDR3 is 15 amino acids long. The chain's CDR3 is CAWSVLLAGPYEQYF. The CDR3 bases are TGTGCCTGGAGTGTTTTGCTAGCGGGACCCTACGAGCAGTACTTC.

The sample holds many counts of this clonotype. This sequence joins TRBV24-1 and TRBJ2-2; D possibly corresponds to TRBD2 (6 bases). Germline CDR1 KGHDR, CDR2 SFDVKD. The CDR3 has 19 amino acids. Trimming removed 9 bases at V and 3 bases at J, with 28 bases between. CDR3 sequence reads: CATSGLRRGRNLDTGELFF. CDR3 nucleotide sequence: TGTGCCACCTCCGGCCTGCGGCGAGGGAGGAACCTCGACACCGGGGAGCTGTTTTTT.

This clonotype was found many times. The chain combines TRBV28 with TRBJ1-1; 9 bases are a match to TRBD1. This CDR3 contains 14 residues. CDR1 is MDHEN, CDR2 SYDVKM, per germline. V lost 5 bases, J lost 8 bases, and 9 bases stayed unmatched. The CDR3 region is CASSMTGGLREAFF. CDR3 coding DNA: TGTGCCAGCAGTATGACAGGGGGGCTTCGCGAAGCTTTCTTT.

In this sample, this clonotype turned up many times. The chain employs TRBV27 and TRBJ1-2; 9 nucleotides match TRBD1. Germline assignment: CDR1 MNHEY and CDR2 SMNVEV (reference sequence). Germline trimming cut 5 bases from V and 2 bases from J; bases unmatched to any gene: 0. The CDR3 has 13 amino acids. The CDR3 spells CASSTGGNYGYTF. The DNA for the CDR3 is TGTGCCAGCAGTACAGGGGGCAACTATGGCTACACCTTC.

This clonotype was observed many times. The rearrangement joins TRBV5-1 to TRBJ2-5; D not certain. Germline CDR1 reads SGHRS; CDR2 reads YFSETQ. The CDR3 is made up of 16 amino acids. Trimming took off 0 bases at V and 5 bases at J, with 17 bases between the two ends. In nucleotides, the CDR3 is TGCGCCAGCAGCTTGGAGGACCGAAGCCTTGGGGAGACCCAGTACTTC. Amino acid sequence: CASSLEDRSLGETQYF.

This clonotype was detected many times. J is TRBJ2-5 and V is TRBV28, with 7 bases that match TRBD1. Germline CDR1 MDHEN, CDR2 SYDVKM. Unmatched junction bases numbered 14, after V lost 2 bases and J lost 2 bases. The CDR3 runs to 18 residues. The CDR3 is CASSLGPGQRYQQETQYF. As DNA, the CDR3 is TGTGCCAGCAGTTTAGGCCCGGGACAGCGGTACCAACAAGAGACCCAGTACTTC.

This clonotype showed up many times. V usage is TRBV3-1 and J usage is TRBJ1-1, with 12 positions matching TRBD1. The CDR3 runs 17 residues. CDR1 is LGHDT and CDR2 is YNNKEL in the germline V gene (reference sequence). The ends lost 2 bases at V and 4 bases at J; junction bases unmatched: 8. The CDR3: CASSQPYRDRGLTEAFF. The DNA of the CDR3 is TGTGCCAGCAGCCAACCCTACCGGGACAGGGGGCTCACTGAAGCTTTCTTT.

On this clonotype itself: Since a much larger clone is just one base distant, this may be a read error. The chain joins TRBV7-9 to TRBJ2-3; TRBD1 matches 7 bases. Trimming cost V 11 bases and J 4 bases; bases outside gene matches: 6. Germline V CDR1 and CDR2: SEHNR, FQNEAQ (reference sequence). This CDR3 contains 12 residues. Written as DNA, the CDR3 is TGTGCCGACAGGGTGGGCCCAGATACGCAGTATTTT. Its translation is CADRVGPDTQYF.

This clonotype has at least ten counts. The gene calls are TRBV29-1 and TRBJ2-7, with D possibly being TRBD1 (6 bases). This CDR3 has 13 residues. Trimming left V 0 bases short and J 7 bases short, with 13 bases between. Germline CDR1 and CDR2: SQVTM and ANQGSEA. Written as DNA, the CDR3 is TGCAGCGTTGAAGATTTGGCAGGGGTTGAGCAGTACTTC. This translates into CSVEDLAGVEQYF.

The chain combines TRBV11-1 with TRBJ2-1; no clear D. Per the germline V gene, CDR1 is SGHAT and CDR2 is FQDESV (reference sequence). V was pared by 4 bases and J by 0 bases, with 13 bases between. This CDR3 has 16 amino acids. In nucleotides, the CDR3 is TGTGCCAGCAGCTCTTGGGCGACCAGCTCCTACAATGAGCAGTTCTTC. This encodes CASSSWATSSYNEQFF.

This clonotype was observed many times. V and J are TRBV6-1 and TRBJ2-1; D is uncertain. Germline V CDR1 and CDR2: MNHNS, SASEGT. This CDR3 region has 15 residues. V lost 7 bases and J 0 bases, leaving 13 bases between the germline ends. The CDR3 loop is CASIEWWSSYNEQFF. CDR3 nucleotide sequence: TGTGCCAGCATAGAATGGTGGAGCTCCTACAATGAGCAGTTCTTC.

This clonotype was seen at least ten times. This chain uses TRBV6-2 or TRBV6-3 with TRBJ1-1, with 7 bases fitting TRBD1. V gave up 6 bases and J gave up 1 base; unmatched junction bases: 11. In germline, CDR1 is MNHEY, CDR2 SVGEGT. This CDR3 contains 16 residues. CDR3 DNA: TGTGCCAGCAGACTGTGGGACAGAAAGACGAACACTGAAGCTTTCTTT. Its protein product is CASRLWDRKTNTEAFF.

At least ten counts were recorded for this clonotype. The gene calls are TRBV6-2 or TRBV6-3 and TRBJ2-7; no clear D. The CDR3 spans 15 residues. The germline gives CDR1 MNHEY, CDR2 SVGEGT. V was clipped by 7 bases and J by 0 bases, with 16 bases between them. CDR3 amino acids: CASTGVSHNSYEQYF. For the CDR3, the DNA is TGTGCCAGCACCGGAGTCTCACATAACTCCTACGAGCAGTACTTC.

In its sample, this clonotype was seen many times. The chain recombines TRBV7-9 with TRBJ2-3; 7 bases align to TRBD2. The germline V gene encodes CDR1 SEHNR and CDR2 FQNEAQ (reference sequence). The ends lost 5 bases at V and 2 bases at J; junction bases unmatched: 7. The CDR3 is made up of 15 amino acids. The CDR3 region has the DNA TGTGCCAGCAGCCTCGCTAGCGGATACACAGATACGCAGTATTTT. This gives the protein CASSLASGYTDTQYF. Full variable domain (outside the CDR3, taken from reference TRBV7-9 and TRBJ2-3): DTGVSQNPRHKITKRGQNVTFRCDPISEHNRLYWYRQTLGQGPEFLTYFQNEAQLEKSRLLSDRFSAERPKGSFSTLEIQRTEQGDSAMYLCASSLASGYTDTQYFGPGTRLTVL.